The 29 T cell receptor beta chains below all came from one sample that was sequenced in a study of T cell responses to AZD1222 COVID-19 vaccine. TCRdb's copy holds only in-frame clones and misses some; the assay was immunoSEQ multiplex PCR. The sample carries approximately 180,000 clones, around nine tenths recorded once. The specimen was peripheral blood, collected on day 0 of AZD1222 vaccination. The receptor set was obtained from an adult in good health.

The chain employs TRBV29-1 and TRBJ1-2, with 7 positions matching TRBD1. Germline trimming cut 4 bases from V and 7 bases from J; bases unmatched to any gene: 9. This CDR3 region has 13 residues. CDR1 and CDR2 (germline): SQVTM, ANQGSEA. The CDR3 loop is CSVAGTDIAGYTF. The CDR3 DNA reads as TGCAGCGTTGCCGGGACAGACATCGCTGGCTACACCTTC.

V gene TRBV5-1 combines with J gene TRBJ2-2, with TRBD1 as a possible D gene (6 bases). Trimming removed 2 bases from V and 0 bases from J, with 14 bases in between. Germline assignment: CDR1 SGHRS and CDR2 YFSETQ. This CDR3 has 17 residues. The CDR3 DNA sequence: TGCGCCAGCAGCTTTCGAAGGGACATACCGAACACCGGGGAGCTGTTTTTT. The encoded protein is CASSFRRDIPNTGELFF.

The chain couples TRBV14 to TRBJ1-2; perhaps TRBD1 as D (5 bases). Per the germline V gene, CDR1 is SGHDN and CDR2 is FVKESK. Trimming took 1 base from V and 1 from J, leaving 7 bases between them. This CDR3 is built from 14 residues. The CDR3 DNA is TGTGCCAGCAGCCAAGTGGGGGGTAACTATGGCTACACCTTC. It encodes CASSQVGGNYGYTF.

J is TRBJ1-2 and V is TRBV2; D might be TRBD1 (6 bases). Per germline, CDR1 SNHLY and CDR2 FYNNEI. CDR3 length: 14 amino acids. Trimming took 0 bases from V and 4 from J, leaving 9 bases between them. CDR3 sequence (DNA): TGTGCCAGCAGTGAAGCGCGGGGGCCCTATGGCTACACCTTC. Its translation: CASSEARGPYGYTF.

The chain employs TRBV10-2 and TRBJ1-6, with D unresolved. Trimming pared 9 bases from V and 8 bases from J, leaving 17 bases between. This CDR3 has 14 residues. Germline V CDR1 and CDR2: WSHSY, SAAADI. CDR3 DNA: TGCGCCAGTTGGGGTTCCGCTTACGATTCACCCCTCCACTTT. Protein: CASWGSAYDSPLHF.

The gene calls are TRBV3-1 (or the pseudogene TRBV3-2) and TRBJ2-7; D call uncertain. This CDR3 has 14 residues. Trimming cost V 4 bases and J 3 bases, with 13 bases left between them. Germline lookup yields CDR1 LGHDT and CDR2 YNNKEL (reference sequence). CDR3 protein: CASSPYTGSYEQYV. CDR3 nucleotide sequence: TGTGCCAGCAGCCCGTACACTGGAAGCTACGAGCAGTACGTC.

The chain recombines TRBV15 with TRBJ1-1; no definite D call. This CDR3 region has 14 residues. V was shortened by 0 bases and J by 4 bases, with 9 bases between the two germline ends. CDR1 and CDR2 (germline): LNHNV, YYDKDF (reference sequence). DNA of the CDR3: TGTGCCACCAGCAGAGAGGGGATCAGCACTGAAGCTTTCTTT. Translated, it gives CATSREGISTEAFF.

V is TRBV15 and J is TRBJ1-1; a possible D gene is TRBD1 (5 bases). Per the germline V gene, CDR1 is LNHNV and CDR2 is YYDKDF (reference sequence). Trimming stripped 1 base from V and 6 bases from J, with 15 bases between. The CDR3 has 15 amino acids. CDR3 nucleotides: TGTGCCACCAGCAGAGGACAGATAAACCTCGCTGAAGCTTTCTTT. This gives the protein CATSRGQINLAEAFF.

The rearrangement links TRBV7-9 to TRBJ2-1; 9 bases map to TRBD1. Trimming took 2 bases from V and 6 from J; bases not matched to a gene: 5. The CDR3 runs 15 residues. CDR1 and CDR2 (germline): SEHNR, FQNEAQ (reference sequence). CDR3 sequence: CASSLTGGVVNEQFF. The CDR3 DNA is TGTGCCAGCAGCTTAACAGGGGGCGTAGTCAATGAGCAGTTCTTC.

The chain combines TRBV6-5 with TRBJ1-5; D remains unclear. Trimming took 6 bases from V and 7 from J, leaving 13 bases between them. The CDR3 is 13 residues long. The germline V gene has CDR1 MNHEY and CDR2 SVGAGI. The CDR3 here is CASSSRFGQPQHF. Written as DNA, the CDR3 is TGTGCCAGCAGCAGCAGGTTTGGGCAGCCCCAGCATTTT.

The chain joins TRBV20-1 to TRBJ1-2; tentative D call: TRBD1 (6 bases). V shed 3 bases and J shed 8 bases, with 10 bases lying between them. The germline V gene has CDR1 DFQATT and CDR2 SNEGSKA (reference sequence). The CDR3 contains 11 residues. CDR3 DNA: TGCAGTGCTAGCGGAGGGGGAGGCTACACCTTC. Residues: CSASGGGGYTF.

The rearrangement joins TRBV29-1 to TRBJ2-5; no definite D call. The V gene lost 4 bases and the J gene lost 1 base, with 10 bases spanning the gap. Germline CDR1 and CDR2: SQVTM and ANQGSEA. The CDR3 has 13 amino acids. The CDR3 sequence: CSVGQSTQETQYF. Here the CDR3 DNA reads TGCAGCGTTGGTCAGTCAACCCAAGAGACCCAGTACTTC.

V gene TRBV6-1 combines with J gene TRBJ1-1, with TRBD1 matching over 7 bases. The germline CDR1 and CDR2 sequences are MNHNS and SASEGT. The length of the CDR3 is 14 residues. V lost 3 bases and J lost 5; bases outside the gene matches: 6. CDR3 nucleotides: TGTGCCAGCAGTGAGGTGAGGGGGCGGACTGAAGCTTTCTTT. It is translated as CASSEVRGRTEAFF.

The genes are TRBV5-1 and TRBJ2-3; a weak D match, TRBD2 (5 bases). Per the germline V gene, CDR1 is SGHRS and CDR2 is YFSETQ. This CDR3 spans 15 amino acids. The V end was cut by 0 bases, the J end by 0 bases, with 8 bases between. The CDR3 loop is CASSLAWTSTDTQYF. Written as DNA, the CDR3 is TGCGCCAGCAGCTTGGCCTGGACTAGCACAGATACGCAGTATTTT.

CDR3 nucleotides: TGTGCCTCGGGACAGGTGAACACTGAAGCTTTCTTT. This sequence encodes CASGQVNTEAFF. The rearrangement joins TRBV30 to TRBJ1-1, with 8 positions matching TRBD1. Germline V gives CDR1 GTSNPN, CDR2 SVGIG (reference sequence). This CDR3 has 12 amino acids. The ends lost 7 bases at V and 0 bases at J; junction bases unmatched: 1.

The rearrangement joins TRBV7-2 to TRBJ1-1; D remains unclear. Looked up from germline, CDR1 is SGHTA and CDR2 is FQGNSA. V gave up 3 bases and J gave up 5 bases, with 4 bases separating them. The CDR3 has 11 residues. The CDR3 protein is CASSFGTEAFF. The CDR3 DNA sequence: TGTGCCAGCAGCTTTGGGACTGAAGCTTTCTTT.

The CDR3: CASNSRQRPNQPQHF. Here the CDR3 DNA reads TGTGCCAGTAATTCTCGGCAGAGACCTAATCAGCCCCAGCATTTT. The chain combines TRBV19 with TRBJ1-5; D remains ambiguous. The length of the CDR3 is 15 residues. The germline CDR1 and CDR2 sequences are LNHDA and SQIVND (reference sequence). The ends were cut back, 7 bases at V and 4 bases at J, with 17 bases in the middle.

The V and J genes are TRBV24-1 and TRBJ2-3; no clear D gene. Germline V gene sequence: CDR1 KGHDR, CDR2 SFDVKD. The CDR3 extends over 11 amino acids. Trimming left V 7 bases short and J 2 bases short, with 3 bases between. CDR3: CATSYTDTQYF. CDR3 DNA: TGTGCCACCAGCTACACAGATACGCAGTATTTT.

In its sample, this clone was seen a few times. This sequence joins TRBV19 and TRBJ1-4, with D perhaps TRBD1 (5 bases). Trimming took 5 bases from V and 7 from J, leaving 14 bases between them. Germline loops: CDR1 LNHDA, CDR2 SQIVND (reference sequence). The CDR3 length is 14 residues. The CDR3 here is CASSPWGSTEKLFF. CDR3 in DNA: TGTGCCAGTAGTCCATGGGGGAGTACTGAAAAACTGTTTTTT.

V gene TRBV28 combines with J gene TRBJ1-2, with a weak D call TRBD1 (6 bases). CDR3 size: 16 residues. Germline CDR1 and CDR2: MDHEN and SYDVKM. The V gene lost 8 bases and the J gene lost 2 bases, with 21 bases spanning the gap. CDR3 nucleotides: TGTGCCAGCGGATTAACAGGGCAGGGGATCAACTATGGCTACACCTTC. Translated, it gives CASGLTGQGINYGYTF.

J is TRBJ2-3 and V is TRBV7-9; 8 nucleotides agree with TRBD1. The CDR3 length is 16 residues. Germline V gene data show CDR1 as SEHNR and CDR2 as FQNEAQ (reference sequence). V lost 5 bases, J lost 2 bases, and 9 bases stayed unmatched. The chain's CDR3 is CASSPTTGAVTDTQYF. The CDR3 region has the DNA TGTGCCAGCAGCCCAACGACAGGGGCCGTCACAGATACGCAGTATTTT.

The chain recombines TRBV30 with TRBJ2-1; the D gene is possibly TRBD2 (6 bases). Trimming shortened V by 5 bases and J by 6 bases, and 11 bases separated the two germline ends. Germline CDR1 GTSNPN, CDR2 SVGIG (reference sequence). The CDR3 covers 12 residues. As DNA, the CDR3 is TGTGCCTGGGGCGGGACCCTCAATGAGCAGTTCTTC. Translating gives CAWGGTLNEQFF.

V gene TRBV6-5 combines with J gene TRBJ1-6; D perhaps matches TRBD1 (6 bases). The V gene lost 6 bases and the J gene lost 8 bases, with 17 bases spanning the gap. Germline CDR1 MNHEY, CDR2 SVGAGI. This CDR3 contains 15 residues. CDR3 sequence reads: CASRQRGGRDSPLHF. In DNA form, the CDR3 reads TGTGCCAGCAGGCAACGGGGGGGCAGGGATTCACCCCTCCACTTT.

The chain uses TRBV5-1 and TRBJ1-4; TRBD1 matches 9 bases. V shed 4 bases, J shed 5 bases, and the junction held 6 bases outside the gene matches. Per germline, CDR1 SGHRS and CDR2 YFSETQ. CDR3 length: 15 residues. The CDR3 loop is CASSAGTGLNEKLFF. The CDR3 nucleotides read TGCGCCAGCAGCGCAGGGACAGGGTTGAATGAAAAACTGTTTTTT.

The gene calls are TRBV6-5 and TRBJ2-2; D is perhaps TRBD1 or TRBD2 (5 bases each). Germline loops: CDR1 MNHEY, CDR2 SVGAGI. The germline V and J ends were trimmed by 6 bases and 4 bases, with 15 bases remaining between them. The CDR3 runs to 15 residues. The CDR3 sequence: CASRPGPLVTGELFF. The CDR3 coding sequence is TGTGCCAGCAGGCCGGGACCCTTAGTCACCGGGGAGCTGTTTTTT.

This sequence joins TRBV7-2 and TRBJ1-1; D not certain. The CDR3 loop spans 14 amino acids. Germline CDR1 SGHTA, CDR2 FQGNSA. The ends were cut back, 1 base at V and 1 base at J, with 7 bases in the middle. The CDR3 region is CASSLGLSNTEAFF. Written as DNA, the CDR3 is TGTGCCAGCAGCTTAGGACTTTCGAACACTGAAGCTTTCTTT.

The count of this clone is one. This chain uses TRBV28 with TRBJ1-2, with D perhaps matching TRBD1 (6 bases). Deletions cut 6 bases from V and 2 bases from J, with 19 bases between. The CDR3 runs 16 residues. CDR1 MDHEN and CDR2 SYDVKM come from the germline V gene. The CDR3 reads CASSTPLTGTNYGYTF. The CDR3 coding sequence is TGTGCCAGCAGCACCCCCTTGACAGGAACGAACTATGGCTACACCTTC.

The rearrangement links TRBV24-1 to TRBJ1-1; TRBD1 agrees at 7 bases. The CDR3 is made up of 12 amino acids. The V segment lost 9 bases and the J segment 7 bases; nucleotides outside the gene matches: 7. The germline gives CDR1 KGHDR, CDR2 SFDVKD. CDR3 region: CATRGQNFEAFF. The CDR3 region has the DNA TGTGCCACCCGGGGACAGAACTTTGAAGCTTTCTTT.

In its sample, this clone was seen a few times. This chain joins TRBV19 and TRBJ2-7; TRBD2 agrees at 10 bases. Germline assignment: CDR1 LNHDA and CDR2 SQIVND (reference sequence). This CDR3 is 13 amino acids long. The V segment lost 4 bases and the J segment 5 bases; nucleotides outside the gene matches: 2. In nucleotides, the CDR3 is TGTGCCAGTAGTACTAGCGGGAGCAACGAGCAGTACTTC. Translating it yields CASSTSGSNEQYF. Based on the CDR3 plus reference TRBV19 and TRBJ2-7, the full variable domain is DGGITQSPKYLFRKEGQNVTLSCEQNLNHDAMYWYRQDPGQGLRLIYYSQIVNDFQKGDIAEGYSVSREKKESFPLTVTSAQKNPTAFYLCASSTSGSNEQYFGPGTRLTVT.